Included here is one TCR beta chain sequence, with context. Authors' analysis steps: Cell counts per sample came from amplifying reference gene primers. Sequencing was performed with immunoSEQ multiplex PCR; in TCRdb, only in-frame clones are kept and a portion is missing. From that table come the V and J calls and clone size; the DNA was used to work out D and trimming. The table lists around 380,000 clones, around 87% of them singletons, with 1% to 1.5% in the top ten. This entry is derived from a study of blood T cell repertoires in COVID-19. About the study: Nucleic acid was either cDNA or gDNA, and it came from T cells, B-cell-depleted T cells, or PBMCs.

Germline-derived CDR1 and CDR2 are GTSNPN and SVGIG (reference sequence). The CDR3 extends over 15 amino acids. V shed 5 bases and J shed 6 bases, with 22 bases lying between them. This sequence originates from a young man who had recovered from COVID-19. The sample comprised PBMCs or T cells enriched from blood (not recorded which). The chain joins TRBV30 to TRBJ1-2; the D gene is possibly TRBD1 (6 bases). In nucleotides, the CDR3 is TGTGCCTGGCCTACGCCCGGCAGGGGTAAGGATGGCTACACCTTC. Translation gives CAWPTPGRGKDGYTF.